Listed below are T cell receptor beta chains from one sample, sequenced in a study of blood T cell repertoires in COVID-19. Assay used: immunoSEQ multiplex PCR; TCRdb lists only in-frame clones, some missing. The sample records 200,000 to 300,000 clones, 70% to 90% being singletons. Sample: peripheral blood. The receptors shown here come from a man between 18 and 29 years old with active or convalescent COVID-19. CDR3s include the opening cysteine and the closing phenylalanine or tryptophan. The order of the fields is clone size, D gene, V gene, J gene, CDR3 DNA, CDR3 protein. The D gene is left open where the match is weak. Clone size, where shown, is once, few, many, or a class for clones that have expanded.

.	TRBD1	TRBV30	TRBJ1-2	TGTGCCTGGAGGGCGACCCGGGGCAGGGGGTACAACTATGGCTACACCTTC	CAWRATRGRGYNYGYTF
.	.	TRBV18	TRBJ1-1	TGTGCCAGCTCACCAACGACAGGGAACACTGAAGCTTTCTTT	CASSPTTGNTEAFF
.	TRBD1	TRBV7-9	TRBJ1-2	TGTGCCAGCCTGGGACAGGGGGCTAACTATGGCTACACCTTC	CASLGQGANYGYTF
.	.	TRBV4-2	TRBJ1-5	TGTGCCAGCAGCCAAGGCGGAGGCGAGGGGGGCAATCAGCCCCAGCATTTT	CASSQGGGEGGNQPQHF
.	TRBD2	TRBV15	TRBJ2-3	TGTGCCACCCAAATAGCGGGGGGAACAGATACGCAGTATTTT	CATQIAGGTDTQYF
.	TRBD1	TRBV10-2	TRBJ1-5	TGCGCCACAAATGACAGGGTAGTCGATCAGCCCCAGCATTTT	CATNDRVVDQPQHF
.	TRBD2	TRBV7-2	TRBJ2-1	TGTGCCAGCAGGCCCCCGGGTCTAGCGGTTTACAATGAGCAGTTCTTC	CASRPPGLAVYNEQFF
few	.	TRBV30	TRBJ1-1	TGTGCCTGGAGTAAGGGGGAAACTAACACTGAAGCTTTCTTT	CAWSKGETNTEAFF
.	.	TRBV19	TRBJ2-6	TGTGCCAGTAGTATGTCGGGATCTGGGGCCAACGTCCTGACTTTC	CASSMSGSGANVLTF
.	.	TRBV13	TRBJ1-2	TGTGCCAGCAGCTTAGGGCCGGGGAACTATGGCTACACCTTC	CASSLGPGNYGYTF
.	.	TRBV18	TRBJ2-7	TGTGCCAGCTCACCGGCCAGGACAACCTACGAGCAGTACTTC	CASSPARTTYEQYF
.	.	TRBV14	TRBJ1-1	TGTGCCAGCAGCCAAGGGGCCCGGGGAGAAGGTGAAGCTTTCTTT	CASSQGARGEGEAFF
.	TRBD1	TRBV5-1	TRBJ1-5	TGCGCCAGCAGCCTGGGACAGGAAGATCAGCCCCAGCATTTT	CASSLGQEDQPQHF
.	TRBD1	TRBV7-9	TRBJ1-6	TGTGCCAGTTCGGACAGGGGTATATTTTCACCCCTCCACTTT	CASSDRGIFSPLHF
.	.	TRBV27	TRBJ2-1	TGTGCCAGCCGCGATATAAACAGGAATTACAATGAGCAGTTCTTC	CASRDINRNYNEQFF
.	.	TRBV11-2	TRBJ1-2	TGTGCCAGCAGCGGAGGGGCGCAGGCGACAAACTATGGCTACACCTTC	CASSGGAQATNYGYTF
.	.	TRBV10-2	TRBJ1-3	TGCGCCAGCAGTGATGGCGGCTCTGGAAACACCATATATTTT	CASSDGGSGNTIYF
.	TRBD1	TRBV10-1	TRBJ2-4	TGCGCCAGCAGTGAGTCGGCAGGGGGAAACATTCAGTACTTC	CASSESAGGNIQYF
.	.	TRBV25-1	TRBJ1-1	TGTGCCAGCAGATTCTCCGGGAGTCCCGAAGCTTTCTTT	CASRFSGSPEAFF
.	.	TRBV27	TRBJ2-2	TGTGCCAGCAGTTCCGCTAGCGCCCCAAGGGGCACCGGGGAGCTGTTTTTT	CASSSASAPRGTGELFF
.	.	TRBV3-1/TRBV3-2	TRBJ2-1	TGTGCCAGCAGCCCCGTGGCCAATGAGCAGTTCTTC	CASSPVANEQFF
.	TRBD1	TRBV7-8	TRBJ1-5	TGTGCCAGCAGCTTCGACAGGGGGAGTCAGCCCCAGCATTTT	CASSFDRGSQPQHF
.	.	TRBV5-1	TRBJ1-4	TGCGCCAGCAGCAGACAGTCAACTAATGAAAAACTGTTTTTT	CASSRQSTNEKLFF
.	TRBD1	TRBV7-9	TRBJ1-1	TGTGCCAGCAGCTTAGTTGGGGCAGGGGGGACTGAAGCTTTCTTT	CASSLVGAGGTEAFF
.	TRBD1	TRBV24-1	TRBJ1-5	TGTGCCACCAGTGACAGTTACTTAGACAGGGAATTTCATCAGCCCCAGCATTTT	CATSDSYLDREFHQPQHF